One and the same sample provided the 30 T cell receptor beta chains below, sequenced in a study of regulatory T cells in long-lasting Graves disease. The TCR beta library used iRepertoire HTBI primers with Arm-PCR amplification of CDR3. TCRdb re-derived calls from the multiplex PCR reads in MiXCR, one entry per CDR3 protein. Of some 370,000 distinct CDR3 sequences in the sample, about 11% were seen once. Time point meaning: newly diagnosed GD, antithyroid drugs for less than 3 months. The TCR library was made from RNA extracted from PBMCs. Separately, the same data were catalogued under a study of T cells in Graves' hyperthyroidism and ophthalmopathy.

The sample consisted of peripheral blood mononuclear cells (PBMCs), taken at new diagnosis, from a patient treated with antithyroid drugs. The receptors come from a woman aged 18-29 years with Graves disease.

The J gene is TRBJ2-3, the V gene TRBV20-1; 8 nucleotides line up with TRBD2. The CDR3 runs 16 residues. Germline trimming cut 2 bases from V and 4 bases from J; bases unmatched to any gene: 11. Per the germline V gene, CDR1 is DFQATT and CDR2 is SNEGSKA (reference sequence). The CDR3 is CSARYTGLVGSDTQYF. CDR3 bases: TGCAGTGCTAGATATACGGGACTAGTCGGATCAGATACGCAGTATTTT.

This clonotype appeared a few times. The chain has TRBV5-4 and TRBJ1-1; 10 nucleotides agree with TRBD1. After removal of 2 bases from V and 3 bases from J, the junction contained 4 bases not matched to a gene. This CDR3 comprises 15 residues. Per germline, CDR1 SGHNT and CDR2 YYREEE (reference sequence). The CDR3 sequence is CASSLDRGPYTEAFF. The CDR3, as DNA: TGTGCCAGCAGCTTAGACAGGGGGCCGTACACTGAAGCTTTCTTT.

This clonotype was seen repeatedly, ten times or more. J is TRBJ2-5 and V is TRBV29-1, with D perhaps matching TRBD2 (6 bases). Germline V gene sequence: CDR1 SQVTM, CDR2 ANQGSEA. This CDR3 is built from 14 residues. V was clipped by 4 bases and J by 7 bases, with 19 bases between them. As DNA, the CDR3 is TGCAGCGTTGTCGGGAGTGGCTCCTTTGTGACCCAGTACTTC. Translation: CSVVGSGSFVTQYF.

This clonotype was seen ten or more times. This chain joins TRBV6-2 or TRBV6-3 and TRBJ1-1; TRBD1 matches at 8 bases. CDR3 size: 14 residues. Germline trimming cut 2 bases from V and 4 bases from J; bases unmatched to any gene: 3. CDR1 is MNHEY and CDR2 is SVGEGT in the germline V gene. CDR3 amino acids: CASSYQGALTEAFF. The DNA of the CDR3 is TGTGCCAGCAGTTACCAGGGGGCGCTCACTGAAGCTTTCTTT.

This clonotype was counted ten times or more. V gene TRBV7-8 combines with J gene TRBJ1-6; 7 bases align to TRBD1. Per the germline V gene, CDR1 is SGHVS and CDR2 is FQNEAQ. Trimming at V came to 4 bases and at J to 10 bases, leaving 7 bases not matched to a gene. This CDR3 is built from 14 residues. In nucleotides, the CDR3 is TGTGCCAGCAGCTCTCGGACAGGAGGATCACCCCTCCACTTT. Translating it yields CASSSRTGGSPLHF.

This clonotype was detected many times. J is TRBJ1-4 and V is TRBV16; 7 bases are shared with TRBD1. V shed 3 bases and J 4 bases; nucleotides not matched to a gene: 2. From germline, CDR1 is KGHSY and CDR2 FQNENV. The CDR3 runs to 14 residues. CDR3 sequence reads: CASSQGTVNEKLFF. The CDR3 DNA follows: TGTGCCAGCAGCCAGGGGACAGTTAATGAAAAACTGTTTTTT.

This clonotype was observed at least ten times. V and J are TRBV6-2 or TRBV6-3 and TRBJ1-2, with D unclear. The CDR3 spans 14 residues. CDR1 and CDR2 from the germline V gene are MNHEY and SVGEGT. The V gene lost 2 bases and the J gene lost 6 bases, with 13 bases spanning the gap. This chain's CDR3 is CASSYAPMADGYTF. The DNA for the CDR3 is TGTGCCAGCAGTTACGCCCCCATGGCGGATGGCTACACCTTC.

This clonotype has more than one count but fewer than ten. V gene TRBV5-1 combines with J gene TRBJ2-1; a possible D gene is TRBD2 (6 bases). V gave up 4 bases and J gave up 6 bases, with 29 bases separating them. The CDR3 runs to 19 residues. The V gene's germline CDR1 is SGHRS and CDR2 YFSETQ. As DNA, the CDR3 is TGCGCCAGCAGCACACCGGGACCGCGGGAAGTTAGGGTTTTCAATGAGCAGTTCTTC. This sequence encodes CASSTPGPREVRVFNEQFF.

Ten or more counts support this clonotype. The genes are TRBV20-1 and TRBJ2-7; 8 bases match TRBD2. The V and J ends lost 4 bases and 2 bases, in that order; junction bases with no gene match: 7. The CDR3 length is 14 residues. Germline CDR1 reads DFQATT; CDR2 reads SNEGSKA (reference sequence). CDR3 loop: CSAKITGGAYEQYF. DNA of the CDR3: TGCAGTGCTAAAATCACGGGAGGGGCCTACGAGCAGTACTTC.

This clonotype occurred many times. The chain combines TRBV7-8 with TRBJ2-7; D possibly corresponds to TRBD2 (5 bases). The CDR3 sequence is 13 residues long. V dropped 1 base and J dropped 5 bases, with 9 bases sitting between them. The germline V gene has CDR1 SGHVS and CDR2 FQNEAQ. In DNA, the CDR3 is TGTGCCAGCAGCTTAGATTTGGGAGACGAGCAGTACGTC. Its protein is CASSLDLGDEQYV.

This clonotype was observed at least ten times. This chain joins TRBV11-2 and TRBJ2-1; a possible D gene is TRBD2 (6 bases). V dropped 4 bases and J dropped 0 bases, with 19 bases sitting between them. Germline lookup yields CDR1 SGHAT and CDR2 FQNNGV. The CDR3 loop spans 18 amino acids. The DNA of the CDR3 is TGTGCCAGCAGCTCCCCTCGGAGTAGCGGCCTCTCCTACAATGAGCAGTTCTTC. Protein sequence: CASSSPRSSGLSYNEQFF.

This clonotype has ten or more counts. This rearrangement joins TRBV7-2 to TRBJ2-3; TRBD1 is a possible D gene (6 bases). Trimming stripped 2 bases from V and 4 bases from J, with 7 bases between. CDR1 and CDR2 (germline): SGHTA, FQGNSA. The CDR3 covers 13 residues. DNA for the CDR3: TGTGCCAGCAGCTTACAGGGGTCAGATACGCAGTATTTT. The encoded protein is CASSLQGSDTQYF.

The V and J genes are TRBV4-2 and TRBJ1-5; D ambiguous. Germline assignment: CDR1 LGHNA and CDR2 YNFKEQ. There are 11 residues in the CDR3. Trimming left V 0 bases short and J 9 bases short, with 3 bases between. The CDR3 sequence: CASSQDGPQHF. The CDR3 region has the DNA TGTGCCAGCAGCCAAGATGGGCCCCAGCATTTT.

In its sample, this clonotype was seen many times. V is TRBV28 and J is TRBJ1-1; D perhaps matches TRBD1 (5 bases). The CDR3 extends over 13 amino acids. Germline V gives CDR1 MDHEN, CDR2 SYDVKM. With 4 bases removed from V and 4 bases from J, the gap between germline ends came to 10 bases. CDR3 bases: TGTGCCAGCAGTTCCGACAGTGTCACTGAAGCTTTCTTT. This encodes CASSSDSVTEAFF. The complete variable domain, with remaining parts taken from reference TRBV28 and TRBJ1-1, reads DVKVTQSSRYLVKRTGEKVFLECVQDMDHENMFWYRQDPGLGLRLIYFSYDVKMKEKGDIPEGYSVSREKKERFSLILESASTNQTSMYLCASSSDSVTEAFFGQGTRLTVV.

This clonotype was observed at least ten times. The gene calls are TRBV5-1 and TRBJ2-5; 9 positions agree with TRBD2. The CDR3 spans 15 residues. Losses at the gene ends were 2 bases for V and 9 bases for J; bases not matched to a gene: 11. The germline CDR1 and CDR2 sequences are SGHRS and YFSETQ. In nucleotides, the CDR3 is TGCGCCAGCAGCTTCGGCTCTAGCGGGGATGCGGCCCAGTACTTC. Translating gives CASSFGSSGDAAQYF.

This clonotype was counted ten times or more. V usage is TRBV27 and J usage is TRBJ2-7; TRBD1 might be the D (5 bases). CDR3 length: 15 residues. V lost 6 bases, J lost 0 bases, and 15 bases lay in between. Per the germline V gene, CDR1 is MNHEY and CDR2 is SMNVEV (reference sequence). The CDR3 is CASSRQYSLSYEQYF. The CDR3 coding sequence is TGTGCCAGCAGCCGACAGTACTCCCTCTCCTACGAGCAGTACTTC.

At least ten counts were recorded for this clonotype. The chain joins TRBV12-3 or TRBV12-4 to TRBJ2-1; D is unresolved. The CDR3 is 15 residues long. Trimming pared 2 bases from V and 7 bases from J, leaving 15 bases between. The CDR3 DNA is TGTGCCAGCAGTTTATTAGCCTTTAGTCTTAATGAGCAGTTCTTC. Protein sequence: CASSLLAFSLNEQFF.

In its sample, this clonotype was seen many times. The chain has TRBV11-2 and TRBJ2-1; TRBD1 is a possible D gene (5 bases). The CDR3 is 18 amino acids. Trimming left V 0 bases short and J 0 bases short, with 15 bases between. CDR1 and CDR2 (germline): SGHAT, FQNNGV. This CDR3 reads CASSLEVGLTGSYNEQFF. CDR3 sequence (DNA): TGTGCCAGCAGCTTAGAAGTGGGGCTGACGGGCTCCTACAATGAGCAGTTCTTC. Full variable domain (outside the CDR3, taken from reference TRBV11-2 and TRBJ2-1): EAGVAQSPRYKIIEKRQSVAFWCNPISGHATLYWYQQILGQGPKLLIQFQNNGVVDDSQLPKDRFSAERLKGVDSTLKIQPAKLEDSAVYLCASSLEVGLTGSYNEQFFGPGTRLTVL.

This clonotype turned up a few times. V and J are TRBV4-1 and TRBJ2-2; no clear D. Trimming removed 3 bases from V and 7 bases from J, with 12 bases in between. This CDR3 has 14 residues. Germline values: CDR1 MGHRA, CDR2 YSYEKL. CDR3 in DNA: TGCGCCAGCAGCCATATTCCTGTGATCGGGGAGCTGTTTTTT. Amino acid sequence: CASSHIPVIGELFF.

The chain couples TRBV15 to TRBJ2-5; 10 nucleotides align to TRBD2. V trimming: 1 base; J trimming: 3 bases; junction bases outside the gene matches: 5. Germline CDR1 reads LNHNV; CDR2 reads YYDKDF (reference sequence). The CDR3 is 16 amino acids. DNA for the CDR3: TGTGCCACCAGCAGAGTTGTCCTAGCGGGAGAAGAGACCCAGTACTTC. Translation gives CATSRVVLAGEETQYF.

The table lists this clonotype with many counts. The chain combines TRBV6-1 with TRBJ2-4, with a possible D match to TRBD2 (6 bases). The CDR3 runs 18 residues. V lost 6 bases and J lost 0, with 21 bases in between. From germline, CDR1 is MNHNS and CDR2 SASEGT. The CDR3 region is CASSPRAGSSLAKNIQYF. CDR3 in DNA: TGTGCCAGCAGCCCCCGGGCGGGATCTTCCCTAGCCAAAAACATTCAGTACTTC.

The V and J genes are TRBV30 and TRBJ1-4; D not certain. The V end was cut by 4 bases, the J end by 5 bases, with 5 bases between. Germline CDR1 is GTSNPN and CDR2 is SVGIG (reference sequence). The CDR3 is 11 residues long. CDR3 nucleotide sequence: TGTGCCTGGAATACCAATGAAAAACTGTTTTTT. Its protein product is CAWNTNEKLFF.

The table lists this clonotype with many counts. V usage is TRBV24-1 and J usage is TRBJ2-2, with TRBD1 as a possible D gene (5 bases). The ends were cut back, 4 bases at V and 6 bases at J, with 17 bases in the middle. CDR3 size: 16 residues. Germline V gene lookup returns CDR1 KGHDR and CDR2 SFDVKD. CDR3 bases: TGTGCCACCAGTGACCGAGGACACCAAGTCCCCGGGGAGCTGTTTTTT. As protein: CATSDRGHQVPGELFF.

This clonotype was recorded many times. The rearrangement links TRBV5-1 to TRBJ2-1, with a tentative D call TRBD2 (5 bases). V was shortened by 0 bases and J by 2 bases, with 9 bases between the two germline ends. Germline V gene data show CDR1 as SGHRS and CDR2 as YFSETQ. The CDR3 totals 15 residues. Here the CDR3 DNA reads TGCGCCAGCAGCTTGGAGGCTAGCACCTACAATGAGCAGTTCTTC. It codes for CASSLEASTYNEQFF.

This clonotype was seen a handful of times. The rearrangement links TRBV20-1 to TRBJ2-7; TRBD2 matches at 8 bases. V dropped 5 bases and J dropped 2; count of bases not matched to a gene: 8. In germline, CDR1 is DFQATT, CDR2 SNEGSKA (reference sequence). CDR3 length equals 14 residues. The CDR3: CSAPLERGTYEQYF. CDR3 DNA: TGCAGTGCTCCCCTCGAGCGGGGGACCTACGAGCAGTACTTC.

This clonotype was observed many times. The chain's CDR3 is CASSLMPWNEQFF. The CDR3, as DNA: TGTGCCAGCAGCTTAATGCCATGGAATGAGCAGTTCTTC. The chain is built from TRBV7-2 and TRBJ2-1, with D uncertain. Germline V CDR1 and CDR2: SGHTA, FQGNSA. The CDR3 covers 13 residues. Trimming took off 2 bases at V and 7 bases at J, with 9 bases between the two ends.

This clonotype turned up a few times. V usage is TRBV7-8 and J usage is TRBJ1-1; TRBD1 agrees at 7 bases. The germline V gene has CDR1 SGHVS and CDR2 FQNEAQ. Trimming cost V 5 bases and J 11 bases; bases outside gene matches: 17. This CDR3 is 15 amino acids long. The chain's CDR3 is CASSPYGQATYVAFF. The CDR3 bases are TGTGCCAGCAGCCCTTACGGACAGGCGACGTATGTGGCTTTCTTT.

This clonotype was seen only once. Since a much larger clone is just one base distant, this may be a read error. V usage is TRBV6-2 or TRBV6-3 and J usage is TRBJ2-1, with 9 bases aligning to TRBD2. This CDR3 contains 13 residues. Germline V CDR1 and CDR2: MNHEY, SVGEGT. Germline trimming cut 9 bases from V and 9 bases from J; bases unmatched to any gene: 9. The chain's CDR3 is CARSQGTSREQFF. The CDR3 nucleotides are TGTGCCAGATCACAGGGGACTAGCCGTGAGCAGTTCTTC.

This clonotype was observed many times. The V call is TRBV10-3, the J call TRBJ2-1; D perhaps matches TRBD2 (6 bases). The V gene lost 10 bases and the J gene lost 4 bases, with 17 bases spanning the gap. Germline V gene data show CDR1 as ENHRY and CDR2 as SYGVKD. This CDR3 is built from 14 residues. The CDR3 coding sequence is TGTGCCACCCGCGGGACTCAACAATACAATGAGCAGTTCTTC. Its translation: CATRGTQQYNEQFF.

The chain links TRBV4-3 to TRBJ1-4, with a tentative D call TRBD1 (5 bases). Trimming took 5 bases from V and 3 from J, leaving 16 bases between them. Germline CDR1 and CDR2: LGHNA and YSLEER. The CDR3 totals 16 residues. CDR3 in amino acids: CASSEVQQGPNEKLFF. CDR3 coding DNA: TGCGCCAGCAGCGAAGTCCAGCAGGGACCTAATGAAAAACTGTTTTTT.